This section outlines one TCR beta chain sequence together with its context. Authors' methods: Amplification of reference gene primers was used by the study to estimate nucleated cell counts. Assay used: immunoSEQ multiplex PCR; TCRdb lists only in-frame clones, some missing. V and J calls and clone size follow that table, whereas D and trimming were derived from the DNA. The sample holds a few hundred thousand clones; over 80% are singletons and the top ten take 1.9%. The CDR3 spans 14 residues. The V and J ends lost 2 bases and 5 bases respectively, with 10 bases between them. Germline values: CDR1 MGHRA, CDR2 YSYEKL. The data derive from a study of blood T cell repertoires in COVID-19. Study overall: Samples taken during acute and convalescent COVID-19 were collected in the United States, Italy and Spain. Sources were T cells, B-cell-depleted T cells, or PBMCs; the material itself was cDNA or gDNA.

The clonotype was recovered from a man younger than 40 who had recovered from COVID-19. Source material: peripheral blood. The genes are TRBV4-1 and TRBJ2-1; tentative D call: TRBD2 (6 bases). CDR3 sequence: CASSQRGTDNEQFF. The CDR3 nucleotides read TGCGCCAGCAGCCAACGGGGGACTGACAATGAGCAGTTCTTC.